This T cell receptor beta chain was recorded in a study of cytomegalovirus exposure and HLA in healthy donors. For the study at large: Later, an analysis reported that the 110 or so validation repertoires had used the same platform as the 500 to 750 first-cohort repertoires.

Donors came from a validation cohort of some 110 subjects, distinct from the first 666-subject cohort. The assay was immunoSEQ multiplex PCR, and TCRdb's table has in-frame clones only and misses some. Of tens of thousands of clones listed, approximately 90% are singletons. The germline V gene encodes CDR1 MGHDK and CDR2 SYGVNS. The CDR3 covers 15 residues. The J segment lost 2 bases and the V segment lost 3 bases, leaving 5 bases of the junction unmatched. The sequence came from a man younger than 35 in good health and CMV-seronegative. The chain is built from TRBV25-1 and TRBJ2-7; 9 bases fit TRBD2. Sequencing input: PBMCs. In DNA form, the CDR3 reads TGTGCCAGCAGTGAGACCTTAGCGGGAGCCTACGAGCAGTACTTC. Encoded protein: CASSETLAGAYEQYF.